This T cell receptor beta chain was identified in a study of graft-versus-host responses after intestinal transplantation. Study results and caveats: Marrow from the recipient contained GvH clones, some of which had appeared first in ileum or blood.

This clone occurred a few times. The researchers put approximately 200,000 CFSE-labeled responder cells into plates with approximately 200,000 irradiated, violet-dye-labeled stimulator cells. Libraries were prepared by immunoSEQ multiplex PCR; TCRdb keeps only in-frame clonotypes and omits some of them. This table has about 17,000 clones, approximately 40% appearing once. The TCR originated in a human patient who received an intestinal transplant. Source: alloreactive CD8+ T cells from a mixed lymphocyte reaction culture, taken before intestinal transplant. Subset described: CFSE-low proliferating T cells sorted from roughly six-day pre-transplant mixed lymphocyte reaction (GvH or HvG direction).

The CDR3 DNA is TGTGCCAGCAGTTTTAGCGAACCAGGGTTGACTAATGAAAAACTGTTTTTT. It codes for CASSFSEPGLTNEKLFF. The chain is built from TRBV27 and TRBJ1-4, with D possibly TRBD1 on 5 matching bases. This CDR3 contains 17 residues. CDR1 MNHEY and CDR2 SMNVEV come from the germline V gene (reference sequence). The V end lost 3 bases, the J end lost 2 bases, and 16 bases lay between the germline ends.